Listed below are T cell receptor beta chains from one sample, sequenced in a study of T-cell reconstitution after alpha-beta-depleted transplantation in children. TCRdb analysed the PCR reads with MiXCR anew, one entry per CDR3 protein. The sample shows 250,000 to 400,000 distinct CDR3 sequences, over 20% of them seen only once. The specimen was PBMCs, mostly from graft donor cells, collected 180 days after TCRalphabeta/CD19-depleted stem cell transplant. These receptors were obtained from a male patient aged 5 to 17 who had a stem cell transplant for acute lymphoblastic leukemia, so the T cells may come from the graft donor. Both conserved end residues are part of each CDR3. Fields, in order: J gene, D gene, clone size, V gene, CDR3 protein, CDR3 DNA. A D gene is named only where the DNA matches it firmly. The listing skips clone size in some rows; elsewhere it reads once, few, many or a size class.

TRBJ1-1	NA	NA	TRBV5-1	CASSPWGGSVEAFF	TGCGCCAGCAGCCCCTGGGGGGGGTCCGTTGAAGCTTTCTTT
TRBJ1-4	NA	few	TRBV7-2	CASSPHLPSGEKLFF	TGTGCCAGCAGCCCCCATCTTCCCAGTGGTGAAAAACTGTTTTTT
TRBJ2-3	NA	NA	TRBV11-2	CASSYRSDTQYF	TGTGCCAGCAGTTACAGGAGCGATACGCAGTATTTT
TRBJ2-1	TRBD1	few	TRBV2	CASSGGQGMNEQFF	TGTGCCAGCAGTGGGGGACAGGGGATGAATGAGCAGTTCTTC
TRBJ2-4	TRBD1	NA	TRBV4-1	CASSQGDRGDSKNIQYF	TGCGCCAGCAGCCAAGGGGACAGGGGGGATAGCAAAAACATTCAGTACTTC
TRBJ2-7	TRBD1	few	TRBV3-1	CASSFRQGTHEQYF	TGTGCCAGCAGCTTCCGACAGGGGACCCACGAGCAGTACTTC
TRBJ1-2	TRBD1	NA	TRBV2	CASSVDRGGYTF	TGTGCCAGCAGTGTGGACAGGGGAGGCTACACCTTC
TRBJ1-2	NA	NA	TRBV12-3/TRBV12-4	CASSRGFYGYTF	TGTGCCAGCAGTAGGGGTTTCTATGGCTACACCTTC
TRBJ2-3	NA	few	TRBV6-4	CASSAAVGTDTQYF	TGTGCCAGCAGCGCGGCAGTGGGCACAGATACGCAGTATTTT
TRBJ2-7	TRBD2	NA	TRBV27	CASSLWYHPGGPSHEQYF	TGTGCCAGCAGTTTATGGTACCACCCGGGAGGGCCTAGCCACGAGCAGTACTTC
TRBJ2-5	NA	few	TRBV12-3/TRBV12-4	CASSIQASQYF	TGTGCCAGCAGTATACAGGCTTCCCAGTACTTC
TRBJ2-3	NA	few	TRBV12-3/TRBV12-4	CASSLLGLALDTQYF	TGTGCCAGCAGTTTACTAGGGCTAGCGCTAGATACGCAGTATTTT
TRBJ2-2	NA	NA	TRBV7-3	CASSLGPPTGELFF	TGTGCCAGCAGCTTAGGTCCCCCAACCGGGGAGCTGTTTTTT
TRBJ2-5	TRBD1	NA	TRBV5-1	CASSLGQGGTQYF	TGCGCCAGCAGCCTGGGACAGGGCGGGACCCAGTACTTC
TRBJ1-2	NA	NA	TRBV5-1	CASSLEVRANYGYTF	TGCGCCAGCAGCTTGGAAGTCAGGGCCAACTATGGCTACACCTTC
TRBJ2-3	TRBD1	NA	TRBV10-3	CAISESGRTGGADTQYF	TGTGCCATCAGTGAGTCAGGCCGGACAGGGGGCGCAGATACGCAGTATTTT
TRBJ2-3	NA	NA	TRBV5-1	CASSPLTRRTDTQYF	TGCGCCAGCAGCCCCTTGACACGGCGCACAGATACGCAGTATTTT
TRBJ2-3	NA	NA	TRBV20-1	CSARTAGLSTDTQYF	TGCAGTGCTAGAACTGCGGGTTTAAGCACAGATACGCAGTATTTT
TRBJ2-2	TRBD1	few	TRBV7-8	CARPGQGSDPHTGELFF	TGTGCCAGGCCGGGACAGGGGAGTGATCCTCACACCGGGGAGCTGTTTTTT
TRBJ2-2	TRBD1	many	TRBV5-5	CASSPTGANTGELFF	TGTGCCAGCAGCCCGACAGGGGCGAACACCGGGGAGCTGTTTTTT
TRBJ1-1	TRBD1	NA	TRBV28	CASSLTGTVLNTEAFF	TGTGCCAGCAGTTTGACCGGGACAGTCTTGAACACTGAAGCTTTCTTT
TRBJ1-2	NA	NA	TRBV20-1	CCARDTGRYWVNYGYTF	TGCTGTGCTAGAGATACGGGGAGGTACTGGGTTAACTATGGCTACACCTTC
TRBJ1-4	NA	NA	TRBV5-1	CASSLSGGWQYSFDEKLFF	TGCGCCAGCAGCTTGAGTGGGGGATGGCAGTACTCCTTCGATGAAAAACTGTTTTTT
TRBJ2-3	NA	few	TRBV12-5	CASRGATDTQYF	TGTGCTAGCAGAGGGGCCACAGATACGCAGTATTTT
TRBJ1-1	NA	few	TRBV5-1	CASSLGAAEAFF	TGCGCCAGCAGCTTGGGGGCAGCTGAAGCTTTCTTT
TRBJ2-7	NA	NA	TRBV11-3	CASSFTRVSEQYF	TGTGCCAGCAGCTTTACGAGAGTTTCCGAGCAGTACTTC
TRBJ2-4	NA	NA	TRBV4-2	CASSREQGPKSKNIQYF	TGTGCCAGCAGCCGGGAACAGGGTCCCAAGTCCAAAAACATTCAGTACTTC
TRBJ2-7	NA	NA	TRBV7-6	CASSVDNSYEQYF	TGTGCCAGCAGCGTAGACAATAGCTACGAGCAGTACTTC
TRBJ2-7	NA	many	TRBV4-1	CASSQGSAYEQYF	TGCGCCAGCAGCCAAGGCTCCGCCTACGAGCAGTACTTC
TRBJ2-7	TRBD2	NA	TRBV27	CASRSSGRGSYEQYF	TGTGCCAGCAGAAGTAGCGGGAGGGGATCCTACGAGCAGTACTTC
TRBJ2-1	TRBD2	few	TRBV5-1	CASSLFAGGYNEQFF	TGCGCCAGCAGCTTGTTCGCGGGAGGGTACAATGAGCAGTTCTTC
TRBJ2-7	TRBD2	few	TRBV5-1	CASSPGTSGRLEQYF	TGCGCCAGCAGCCCCGGGACTAGCGGGAGACTAGAGCAGTACTTC
TRBJ2-1	NA	NA	TRBV5-1	CASSLGHWEQFF	TGCGCCAGCAGCTTGGGTCATTGGGAGCAGTTCTTC
TRBJ2-2	NA	many	TRBV4-1	CASSQRAPTGELFF	TGCGCCAGCAGCCAGAGAGCGCCAACCGGGGAGCTGTTTTTT
TRBJ1-1	TRBD1	NA	TRBV7-3	CASREGQGRTEAFF	TGTGCCAGCAGGGAGGGACAGGGGAGGACTGAAGCTTTCTTT
TRBJ2-7	TRBD2	few	TRBV7-9	CASSPPGLAGAYEQYF	TGTGCCAGCAGCCCACCCGGACTAGCGGGAGCTTACGAGCAGTACTTC
TRBJ2-3	NA	NA	TRBV4-1	CASSQRSYGHSSTDTQYF	TGCGCCAGCAGCCAGCGATCGTACGGTCACTCTAGCACAGATACGCAGTATTTT
TRBJ2-7	TRBD2	few	TRBV5-1	CASSYIPGPSSGFYEQYF	TGCGCCAGCAGTTATATCCCAGGTCCGTCTAGCGGGTTCTACGAGCAGTACTTC
TRBJ2-3	NA	NA	TRBV10-3	CAISLGGDTQYF	TGTGCCATCAGCCTAGGAGGTGATACGCAGTATTTT
TRBJ2-1	NA	few	TRBV5-1	CASRVWRSSYNEQFF	TGCGCCAGCAGAGTCTGGCGGAGCTCCTACAATGAGCAGTTCTTC
TRBJ2-7	NA	NA	TRBV5-5	CASSLGSVTYEQYF	TGTGCCAGCAGCTTGGGTTCTGTTACCTACGAGCAGTACTTC
TRBJ2-2	TRBD2	few	TRBV7-6	CASSPLAGADTGELFF	TGTGCCAGCAGCCCCTTAGCGGGAGCAGACACCGGGGAGCTGTTTTTT
TRBJ2-7	NA	NA	TRBV6-1	CASSEIWLRAYEQYF	TGTGCCAGCAGTGAAATCTGGTTACGAGCCTACGAGCAGTACTTC
TRBJ1-1	NA	few	TRBV7-9	CASSPRHNTEAFF	TGTGCCAGCAGCCCCCGTCACAACACTGAAGCTTTCTTT
TRBJ2-2	TRBD2	NA	TRBV7-9	CASSLRAGWSGELFF	TGTGCCAGCAGCTTAAGAGCGGGATGGTCCGGGGAGCTGTTTTTT
TRBJ2-3	TRBD2	few	TRBV7-8	CASSFRGRGADTQYF	TGTGCCAGCAGCTTTAGAGGGAGGGGCGCAGATACGCAGTATTTT
TRBJ1-1	NA	few	TRBV7-6	CASSLVGGTNTEAFF	TGTGCCAGCAGCTTAGTGGGGGGGACGAACACTGAAGCTTTCTTT
TRBJ2-1	NA	many	TRBV7-9	CASSLALAFYNEQFF	TGTGCCAGCAGCTTAGCACTAGCCTTCTACAATGAGCAGTTCTTC
TRBJ2-7	TRBD1	NA	TRBV19	CASSTYRDRVNYEQYF	TGTGCCAGTAGTACTTACCGGGACAGGGTGAACTACGAGCAGTACTTC
TRBJ2-1	TRBD1	NA	TRBV11-2	CASSRTGASSYNEQFF	TGTGCCAGCAGCAGAACAGGGGCTAGTTCCTACAATGAGCAGTTCTTC
TRBJ2-1	TRBD1	NA	TRBV27	CASSFYRGFLESSYNEQFF	TGTGCCAGCAGTTTTTACAGGGGATTCCTGGAGAGTTCCTACAATGAGCAGTTCTTC
TRBJ2-7	NA	NA	TRBV7-6	CASSRNADSYEQYF	TGTGCCAGCAGCCGAAACGCGGACTCCTACGAGCAGTACTTC
TRBJ2-1	TRBD2	few	TRBV5-1	CASSFTTSGDYNEQFF	TGCGCCAGCAGCTTCACGACTAGCGGGGACTACAATGAGCAGTTCTTC
TRBJ2-3	NA	NA	TRBV7-9	CASSLTGSLLTDTQYF	TGTGCCAGCAGCCTAACAGGGTCCCTACTCACAGATACGCAGTATTTT
TRBJ2-1	NA	NA	TRBV29-1	CSVEGSFSSYNEQFF	TGCAGCGTTGAAGGATCCTTTAGCTCCTACAATGAGCAGTTCTTC
TRBJ2-3	NA	NA	TRBV7-6	CASSPTMELSTDTQYF	TGTGCCAGCAGCCCCACTATGGAATTGAGCACAGATACGCAGTATTTT
TRBJ2-1	NA	few	TRBV14	CASSQEGLASNEQFF	TGTGCCAGCAGCCAAGAAGGCCTAGCGTCCAATGAGCAGTTCTTC